This TCR beta chain emerged from a study of CD8 T cells in ankylosing spondylitis. Germline CDR1 reads SGDLS; CDR2 reads YYNGEE. Unmatched junction bases numbered 6, after V lost 3 bases and J lost 8 bases. This CDR3 has 15 residues. General observations from the study: Previously reported in reactive arthritis synovial fluid and blood were some of the motif variants. The authors reported significant enrichment of disease-linked clones in matched ankylosing spondylitis synovial fluid.

MiXCR, run by TCRdb on the 5' RACE reads, gives a single entry per CDR3 protein. The data contain under 250,000 distinct CDR3 sequences, under 30% of them singletons. Concerning this clonotype itself: Its antigen is still unknown.

The source of this sequence is a male donor with ankylosing spondylitis or in good health (not recorded which). Sequences were obtained from blood, either unsorted or a sorted T cell fraction (not recorded which). The chain employs TRBV9 and TRBJ1-6; 9 bases fit TRBD1. CDR3 nucleotides: TGTGCCAGCAGCGGTCTCGGGACAGGGCATTCACCCCTCCACTTT. Its protein is CASSGLGTGHSPLHF.